Below, 22 T cell receptor beta chains from the same sample are listed, as sequenced in a study of cytomegalovirus exposure and HLA in healthy donors. Vbeta (60) and Jbeta (13) primers were used in the PCR. Using immunoSEQ multiplex PCR, the repertoire was profiled, and TCRdb retains in-frame clones only, with some absent. The sample holds around 130,000 clones; more than 65% are singletons and the top ten take 2.5% to 3.5%. The sample was PBMCs. These TCRs come from a woman younger than 30 in good health and CMV-seropositive.

V and J are TRBV19 and TRBJ1-1; weak D call: TRBD1 (6 bases). The CDR3 totals 13 residues. Trimming shortened V by 7 bases and J by 0 bases, and 9 bases separated the two germline ends. Germline CDR1 reads LNHDA; CDR2 reads SQIVND (reference sequence). CDR3: CASIQGMNTEAFF. CDR3 nucleotides: TGTGCCAGTATTCAGGGGATGAACACTGAAGCTTTCTTT.

This clone appeared once. The chain combines TRBV6-1 with TRBJ2-1; D gene ambiguous. Deletions cut 4 bases from V and 4 bases from J, with 8 bases between. Germline CDR1 is MNHNS and CDR2 is SASEGT. The CDR3 sequence is 13 residues long. CDR3 region: CASSAFPYNEQFF. The CDR3 DNA is TGTGCCAGCAGTGCCTTCCCTTACAATGAGCAGTTCTTC.

The chain couples TRBV7-2 to TRBJ2-1; 11 bases align to TRBD2. Losses at the gene ends were 4 bases for V and 10 bases for J; bases not matched to a gene: 12. This CDR3 has 16 amino acids. Per the germline V gene, CDR1 is SGHTA and CDR2 is FQGNSA. The CDR3 sequence is CASSSTLAGVLKEQFF. DNA for the CDR3: TGTGCCAGCAGCTCCACACTAGCGGGGGTACTAAAGGAGCAGTTCTTC.

The rearrangement joins TRBV5-4 to TRBJ1-1; D unresolved. V shed 2 bases and J shed 4 bases, with 3 bases lying between them. This CDR3 is 11 amino acids long. Looked up from germline, CDR1 is SGHNT and CDR2 is YYREEE (reference sequence). Here the CDR3 reads CASSFSTEAFF. DNA for the CDR3: TGTGCCAGCAGCTTTAGCACTGAAGCTTTCTTT.

V and J are TRBV4-1 and TRBJ1-6; D uncertain. V gave up 4 bases and J gave up 6 bases, with 13 bases separating them. CDR1 is MGHRA, CDR2 YSYEKL, per germline. The CDR3 is made up of 15 amino acids. The CDR3 here is CASSPNNLANSPLHF. The CDR3 region has the DNA TGCGCCAGCAGCCCCAACAACTTAGCTAATTCACCCCTCCACTTT.

This chain links TRBV27 with TRBJ2-7; 9 bases match TRBD1. The CDR3 totals 12 residues. J was trimmed by 6 bases and V by 7 bases; bases with no gene match: 4. CDR1 is MNHEY, CDR2 SMNVEV, per germline (reference sequence). The chain's CDR3 is CASMTTGGEQYF. The DNA of the CDR3 is TGTGCCAGCATGACGACAGGGGGCGAGCAGTACTTC.

The chain carries TRBV9 and TRBJ2-1; 7 positions match TRBD1. Germline V gene lookup returns CDR1 SGDLS and CDR2 YYNGEE. V gave up 1 base and J gave up 7 bases; unmatched junction bases: 5. The CDR3 covers 14 residues. The CDR3 spells CASSVSGGWNEQFF. The DNA for the CDR3 is TGTGCCAGCAGCGTATCAGGGGGATGGAATGAGCAGTTCTTC.

DNA of the CDR3: TGCGCCAGCAGCCAAGTTAGCAATAGAGACTCCTACGAGCAGTACTTC. Translation: CASSQVSNRDSYEQYF. This sequence joins TRBV4-1 and TRBJ2-7, with D hard to call. The CDR3 is made up of 16 amino acids. CDR1 MGHRA and CDR2 YSYEKL come from the germline V gene. The V end was cut by 1 base, the J end by 0 bases, with 13 bases between.

The V gene is TRBV4-2, the J gene TRBJ2-7, with TRBD1 matching 7 bases. This CDR3 contains 16 residues. Germline values: CDR1 LGHNA, CDR2 YNFKEQ. V dropped 1 base and J dropped 0; count of bases not matched to a gene: 6. The CDR3 sequence is CASSQVGQDPSYEQYF. CDR3 DNA: TGTGCCAGCAGCCAAGTTGGACAGGACCCCTCCTACGAGCAGTACTTC.

The sample holds one count of this clone. The V gene is TRBV6-5, the J gene TRBJ1-5, with D perhaps matching TRBD1 (5 bases). Germline-derived CDR1 and CDR2 are MNHEY and SVGAGI. The CDR3 contains 15 residues. Trimming took off 2 bases at V and 3 bases at J, with 11 bases between the two ends. CDR3 sequence: CASSYGPDTNQPQHF. CDR3 coding DNA: TGTGCCAGCAGTTACGGTCCGGACACCAATCAGCCCCAGCATTTT.

The table lists this clone with a count of one. The genes are TRBV25-1 and TRBJ1-6; 10 bases are shared with TRBD1. CDR1 is MGHDK and CDR2 is SYGVNS in the germline V gene. This CDR3 has 17 amino acids. V lost 3 bases and J lost 1; bases outside the gene matches: 3. The CDR3: CASSDRQGASYNSPLHF. The CDR3, as DNA: TGTGCCAGCAGTGATCGACAGGGGGCTTCCTATAATTCACCCCTCCACTTT.

The chain links TRBV10-3 to TRBJ2-1; TRBD2 aligns across 9 bases. Per the germline V gene, CDR1 is ENHRY and CDR2 is SYGVKD. The CDR3 length is 14 residues. The V gene end was trimmed by 6 bases and the J gene end by 5 bases; junction bases not matched to a gene: 5. CDR3 bases: TGTGCCATCAGCCCTAGCGGGGCTCACAATGAGCAGTTCTTC. It translates to CAISPSGAHNEQFF.

The J gene is TRBJ1-2, the V gene TRBV2, with 10 bases fitting TRBD1. This CDR3 spans 14 amino acids. V shed 2 bases, J shed 4 bases, and the junction held 1 base outside the gene matches. Germline loops: CDR1 SNHLY, CDR2 FYNNEI. The CDR3 DNA sequence: TGTGCCAGCAGTGAAAGGACAGGGGGCTATGGCTACACCTTC. Translation gives CASSERTGGYGYTF.

CDR3 DNA: TGTGCCAGCAGTTACGGCAGGGGGATCGGAGATGAGCAGTTCTTC. The encoded protein is CASSYGRGIGDEQFF. The chain couples TRBV6-6 to TRBJ2-1; 7 bases fit TRBD1. The trim removed 2 bases at V and 8 bases at J, leaving 9 bases unmatched. The CDR3 runs 15 residues. Germline V lookup: CDR1 MNHNY, CDR2 SVGAGI (reference sequence).

The chain recombines TRBV7-9 with TRBJ2-1; 13 bases line up with TRBD2. Germline-derived CDR1 and CDR2 are SEHNR and FQNEAQ (reference sequence). The CDR3 length is 17 residues. After removal of 3 bases from V and 10 bases from J, the junction contained 12 bases not matched to a gene. CDR3: CASSLVLAGGARDEQFF. The CDR3 region has the DNA TGTGCCAGCAGCTTGGTACTAGCGGGGGGGGCCAGGGACGAGCAGTTCTTC.

This clone was counted only a few times. The chain combines TRBV30 with TRBJ1-1, with D perhaps matching TRBD1 (6 bases). This CDR3 is 12 amino acids long. The V gene's germline CDR1 is GTSNPN and CDR2 SVGIG (reference sequence). Trimming took 1 base from V and 3 from J, leaving 6 bases between them. The CDR3 protein is CAWSDRDTEAFF. CDR3 sequence (DNA): TGTGCCTGGAGTGACAGGGACACTGAAGCTTTCTTT.

The sample holds one count of this clone. The chain has TRBV5-1 and TRBJ1-3, with D possibly TRBD1 on 6 matching bases. CDR1 and CDR2 (germline): SGHRS, YFSETQ. The germline V and J ends were trimmed by 0 bases and 0 bases, with 10 bases remaining between them. This CDR3 spans 16 amino acids. CDR3 bases: TGCGCCAGCAGCTTGGGCGGGGGCAGCTCTGGAAACACCATATATTTT. This sequence encodes CASSLGGGSSGNTIYF.

This clone was recorded only once. CDR3 coding DNA: TGCGCCAGCAGCGAGGGACTAGCGGGGGTAGACGAGCAGTACTTC. It translates to CASSEGLAGVDEQYF. This chain connects TRBV5-1 to TRBJ2-7; 14 bases match TRBD2. Trimming took 4 bases from V and 5 from J; bases not matched to a gene: 5. Per germline, CDR1 SGHRS and CDR2 YFSETQ. This CDR3 contains 15 residues.

Details on this clone: One junction end disagrees with the germline gene, perhaps due to a read error. The chain employs TRBV7-7 and TRBJ1-4; D gene unclear. The CDR3 is made up of 13 amino acids. The V gene's germline CDR1 is SSHAT and CDR2 FNYEAQ (reference sequence). The CDR3 DNA reads as TGTGCTAGCAGCCGTACTTCACAGGAAAAACTGTTTTTT. Amino acids: CASSRTSQEKLFF.

This chain uses TRBV27 with TRBJ2-4; TRBD2 might be the D (7 bases). V was cut by 6 bases and J by 2 bases, with 14 bases left in between. This CDR3 spans 15 amino acids. The germline V gene has CDR1 MNHEY and CDR2 SMNVEV (reference sequence). CDR3 bases: TGTGCCAGCAGCGTTGCGGGGGCGTCCAAAAACATTCAGTACTTC. Translating it yields CASSVAGASKNIQYF.

V usage is TRBV11-2 and J usage is TRBJ2-5; D is undetermined. Per germline, CDR1 SGHAT and CDR2 FQNNGV. Trimming stripped 5 bases from V and 4 bases from J, with 8 bases between. The CDR3 is 12 residues long. DNA of the CDR3: TGTGCCAGCAGCCGCCTACTAGAGACCCAGTACTTC. It is translated as CASSRLLETQYF.

This clone was counted between two and nine times. V usage is TRBV30 and J usage is TRBJ2-7, with 7 nucleotides matching TRBD1. Germline V CDR1 and CDR2: GTSNPN, SVGIG (reference sequence). The CDR3 loop spans 13 amino acids. Trimming took 1 base from V and 5 from J; bases not matched to a gene: 5. CDR3 sequence (DNA): TGTGCCTGGAGTGGACAGGGTCCTAACGAGCAGTACTTC. It yields the protein CAWSGQGPNEQYF.